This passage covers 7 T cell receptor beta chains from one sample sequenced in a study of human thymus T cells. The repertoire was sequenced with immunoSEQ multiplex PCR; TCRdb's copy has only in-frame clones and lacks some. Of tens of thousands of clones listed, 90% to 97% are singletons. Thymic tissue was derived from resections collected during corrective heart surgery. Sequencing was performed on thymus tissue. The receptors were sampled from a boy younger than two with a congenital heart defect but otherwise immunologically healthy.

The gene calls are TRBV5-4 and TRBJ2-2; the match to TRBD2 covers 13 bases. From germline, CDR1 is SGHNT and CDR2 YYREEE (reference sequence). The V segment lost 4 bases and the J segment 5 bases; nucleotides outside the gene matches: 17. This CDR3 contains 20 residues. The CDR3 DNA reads TGTGCCAGCAGCGCGGGGACTAGCGGGATTCTAAATGACAGGACCGGGGAGCTGTTTTTT. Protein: CASSAGTSGILNDRTGELFF.

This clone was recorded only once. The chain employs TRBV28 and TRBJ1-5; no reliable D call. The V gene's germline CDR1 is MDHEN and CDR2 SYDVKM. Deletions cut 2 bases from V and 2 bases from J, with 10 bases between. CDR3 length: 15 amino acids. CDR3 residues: CASSLLPGRNQPQHF. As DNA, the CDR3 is TGTGCCAGCAGTTTACTCCCCGGCCGCAATCAGCCCCAGCATTTT.

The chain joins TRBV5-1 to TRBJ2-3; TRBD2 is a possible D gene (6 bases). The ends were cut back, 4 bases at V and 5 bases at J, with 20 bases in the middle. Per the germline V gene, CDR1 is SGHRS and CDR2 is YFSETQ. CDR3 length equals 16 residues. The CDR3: CASSNPWGDARDTQYF. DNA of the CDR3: TGCGCCAGCAGCAACCCGTGGGGGGACGCCAGAGATACGCAGTATTTT.

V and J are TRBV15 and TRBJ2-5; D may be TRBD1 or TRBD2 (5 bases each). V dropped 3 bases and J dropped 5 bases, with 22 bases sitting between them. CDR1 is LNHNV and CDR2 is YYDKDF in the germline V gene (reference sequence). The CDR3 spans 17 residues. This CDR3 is CATSSSKWMREGETQYF. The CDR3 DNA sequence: TGTGCCACCAGCAGCTCAAAGTGGATGCGAGAGGGGGAGACCCAGTACTTC.

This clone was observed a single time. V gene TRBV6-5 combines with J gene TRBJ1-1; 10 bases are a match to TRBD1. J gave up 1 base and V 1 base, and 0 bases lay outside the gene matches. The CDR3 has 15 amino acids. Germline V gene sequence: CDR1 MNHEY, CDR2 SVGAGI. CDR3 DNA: TGTGCCAGCAGTTACTGGACAGGGGGGAACACTGAAGCTTTCTTT. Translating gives CASSYWTGGNTEAFF.

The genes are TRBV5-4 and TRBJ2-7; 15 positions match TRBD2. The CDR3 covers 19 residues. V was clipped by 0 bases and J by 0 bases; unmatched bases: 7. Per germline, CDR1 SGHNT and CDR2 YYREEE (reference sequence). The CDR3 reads CASSLGHGLAGGSSYEQYF. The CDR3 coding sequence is TGTGCCAGCAGCTTGGGGCATGGACTAGCGGGAGGGAGCTCCTACGAGCAGTACTTC.

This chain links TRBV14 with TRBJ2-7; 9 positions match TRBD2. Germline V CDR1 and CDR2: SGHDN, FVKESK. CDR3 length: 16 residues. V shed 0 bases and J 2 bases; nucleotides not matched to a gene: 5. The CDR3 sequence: CASSQDKRGDTYEQYF. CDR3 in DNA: TGTGCCAGCAGCCAAGATAAGCGGGGGGATACCTACGAGCAGTACTTC.